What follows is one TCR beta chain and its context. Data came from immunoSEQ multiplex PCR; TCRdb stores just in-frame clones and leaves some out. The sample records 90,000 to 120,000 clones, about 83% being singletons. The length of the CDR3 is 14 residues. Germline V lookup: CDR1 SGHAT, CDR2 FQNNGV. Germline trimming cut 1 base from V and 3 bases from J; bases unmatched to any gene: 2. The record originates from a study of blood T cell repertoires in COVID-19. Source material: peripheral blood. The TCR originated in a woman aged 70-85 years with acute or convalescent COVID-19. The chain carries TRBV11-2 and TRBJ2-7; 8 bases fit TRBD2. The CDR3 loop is CASSLAGTSYEQYF. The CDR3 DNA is TGTGCCAGCAGCTTAGCAGGGACTAGCTACGAGCAGTACTTC.